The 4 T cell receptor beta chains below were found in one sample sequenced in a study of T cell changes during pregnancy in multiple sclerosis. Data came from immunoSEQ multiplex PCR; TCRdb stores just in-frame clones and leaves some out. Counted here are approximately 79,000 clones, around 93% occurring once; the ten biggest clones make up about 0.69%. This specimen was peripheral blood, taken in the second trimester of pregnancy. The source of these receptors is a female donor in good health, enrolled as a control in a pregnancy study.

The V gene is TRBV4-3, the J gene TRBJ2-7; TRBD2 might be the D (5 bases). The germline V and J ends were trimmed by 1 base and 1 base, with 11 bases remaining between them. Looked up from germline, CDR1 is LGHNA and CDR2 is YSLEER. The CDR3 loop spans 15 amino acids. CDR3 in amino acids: CASSQGLARSYEQYF. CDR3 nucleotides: TGCGCCAGCAGCCAAGGTCTAGCCCGGTCCTACGAGCAGTACTTC.

CDR3 region: CASSEEGWTGGLSNYGYTF. The DNA of the CDR3 is TGTGCCAGCAGTGAAGAAGGCTGGACAGGGGGCTTGTCTAACTATGGCTACACCTTC. The chain uses TRBV6-4 and TRBJ1-2; 11 bases fit TRBD1. This CDR3 contains 19 residues. From germline, CDR1 is MRHNA and CDR2 SNTAGT. V shed 3 bases and J 0 bases; nucleotides not matched to a gene: 12.

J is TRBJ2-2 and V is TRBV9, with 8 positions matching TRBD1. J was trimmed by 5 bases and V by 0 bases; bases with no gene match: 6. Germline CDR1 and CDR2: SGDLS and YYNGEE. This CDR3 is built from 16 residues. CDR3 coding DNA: TGTGCCAGCAGCGTAGTCCCGGACAGGGAGACCGGGGAGCTGTTTTTT. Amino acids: CASSVVPDRETGELFF.

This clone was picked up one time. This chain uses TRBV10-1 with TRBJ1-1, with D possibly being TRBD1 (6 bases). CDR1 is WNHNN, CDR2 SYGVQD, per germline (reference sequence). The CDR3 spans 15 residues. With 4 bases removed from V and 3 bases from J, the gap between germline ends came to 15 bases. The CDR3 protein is CASSGYQGLYTEAFF. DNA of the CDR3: TGCGCCAGCAGTGGGTACCAGGGGTTGTACACTGAAGCTTTCTTT.